This T cell receptor (beta chain) was observed in a study of cytomegalovirus exposure and HLA in healthy donors. In the PCR, 60 Vbeta and 13 Jbeta primers were used. The table came from immunoSEQ multiplex PCR; TCRdb's copy has only in-frame clones and leaves some out. The sample consists of 150,000 to 200,000 clones, almost 80% of them appearing once. This clone was counted only a few times. The V segment lost 5 bases and the J segment 2 bases; nucleotides outside the gene matches: 7. CDR1 and CDR2 (germline): SGHVS, FQNEAQ. CDR3 length: 15 residues. Regarding donors, all were healthy bone marrow donors.

This TCR derives from a woman aged 50 to 60 in good health and CMV-seropositive. V usage is TRBV7-8 and J usage is TRBJ2-7; 9 bases are shared with TRBD1. Source material: PBMCs. CDR3 coding DNA: TGTGCCAGCAGCCAACCGGGACAGGGCCCCTACGAGCAGTACTTC. Translated, it gives CASSQPGQGPYEQYF.